The 21 T cell receptor beta chains below were found in one sample sequenced in a study of neurological immune-mediated disorders. MiXCR, run by TCRdb on the 5' RACE reads, gives a single entry per CDR3 protein. The table includes some 70,000 distinct CDR3 sequences, 3.4% detected once. Input material: PBMCs. The receptor set was obtained from a man between 35 and 55 years old with multiple sclerosis.

In its sample, this clonotype was seen many times. The rearrangement joins TRBV7-9 to TRBJ2-5; 12 nucleotides align to TRBD1. The length of the CDR3 is 15 residues. Germline V lookup: CDR1 SEHNR, CDR2 FQNEAQ (reference sequence). With 5 bases clipped from V and 5 bases from J, the junction kept 6 bases outside the gene matches. The CDR3 sequence: CASSPSGTGGETQYF. The CDR3, as DNA: TGTGCCAGCAGCCCATCGGGGACAGGGGGCGAGACCCAGTACTTC.

This clonotype was detected ten times or more. The chain combines TRBV11-2 with TRBJ2-2, with D perhaps matching TRBD2 (5 bases). Per germline, CDR1 SGHAT and CDR2 FQNNGV. Trimming took 5 bases from V and 1 from J, leaving 17 bases between them. The CDR3 is 17 amino acids. The chain's CDR3 is CASSPSADFRNTGELFF. DNA for the CDR3: TGTGCCAGCAGCCCGTCTGCGGACTTCCGGAACACCGGGGAGCTGTTTTTT.

The table lists this clonotype with many counts. One base away lies a much larger clone, so this may be a sequencing read error. The CDR3 spells CATSRTGNNQHQHF. DNA of the CDR3: TGTGCCACCAGCAGGACAGGTAATAATCAGCACCAGCATTTT. This chain uses TRBV15 with TRBJ1-5; a possible D gene is TRBD1 (6 bases). The CDR3 length is 14 residues. The germline CDR1 and CDR2 sequences are LNHNV and YYDKDF (reference sequence).

This clonotype was counted many times. The chain links TRBV6-1 to TRBJ2-1, with 8 bases fitting TRBD1. The CDR3 has 14 amino acids. Germline assignment: CDR1 MNHNS and CDR2 SASEGT. Trimming took 6 bases from V and 2 from J; bases not matched to a gene: 3. The CDR3 DNA reads TGTGCCAGCAGCGACAGGGGCCCCTACAATGAGCAGTTCTTC. This gives the protein CASSDRGPYNEQFF.

The V gene is TRBV11-2, the J gene TRBJ2-3; D perhaps matches TRBD2 (7 bases). There are 17 residues in the CDR3. Germline loops: CDR1 SGHAT, CDR2 FQNNGV. V lost 5 bases to trimming and J lost 7 bases, with 25 bases between them. This CDR3 is CASSLGLGRGAMNTQYF. CDR3 sequence (DNA): TGTGCCAGCAGCCTGGGTCTCGGTCGGGGGGCCATGAATACGCAGTATTTT.

In its sample, this clonotype was seen many times. This chain uses TRBV20-1 with TRBJ2-2; 8 bases map to TRBD1. V was clipped by 1 base and J by 5 bases; unmatched bases: 6. Looked up from germline, CDR1 is DFQATT and CDR2 is SNEGSKA (reference sequence). The CDR3 is 15 residues long. CDR3 DNA sequence: TGCAGTGCTAGAGGAAGGACAGGGAGAACCGGGGAGCTGTTTTTT. Amino acid sequence: CSARGRTGRTGELFF.

Many counts were recorded for this clonotype. The CDR3 DNA reads as TGTGCCAGCAGGGGGAATTCACCCCTCCACTTT. Its translation: CASRGNSPLHF. This chain links TRBV6-2 or TRBV6-3 with TRBJ1-6; D not certain. Trimming took 6 bases from V and 7 from J, leaving 4 bases between them. This CDR3 has 11 residues. The germline CDR1 and CDR2 sequences are MNHEY and SVGEGT.

There are many counts of this clonotype. The chain links TRBV3-1 to TRBJ1-1; TRBD1 might be the D (6 bases). V was clipped by 3 bases and J by 2 bases, with 10 bases between them. The CDR3 contains 14 residues. Per germline, CDR1 LGHDT and CDR2 YNNKEL (reference sequence). CDR3 amino acids: CASSQEGGNTEAFF. DNA of the CDR3: TGTGCCAGCAGCCAGGAGGGGGGTAACACTGAAGCTTTCTTT.

This clonotype was picked up many times. The chain has TRBV10-3 and TRBJ2-7; no clear D. The germline V gene has CDR1 ENHRY and CDR2 SYGVKD. The V and J ends lost 4 bases and 2 bases respectively, with 9 bases between them. This CDR3 has 13 residues. This CDR3 reads CAISGTAPYEQYF. CDR3 nucleotide sequence: TGTGCCATCAGTGGTACCGCGCCCTACGAGCAGTACTTC.

This clonotype was seen ten or more times. The chain is built from TRBV29-1 and TRBJ2-5, with 9 bases that match TRBD2. Germline lookup yields CDR1 SQVTM and CDR2 ANQGSEA. V shed 3 bases and J 5 bases; nucleotides not matched to a gene: 10. The CDR3 loop spans 15 amino acids. For the CDR3, the DNA is TGCAGCGTTGATATACCGGGACTAGCCCCTGAGACCCAGTACTTC. Translating it yields CSVDIPGLAPETQYF.

This clonotype was seen many times. The chain carries TRBV30 and TRBJ1-1; possible D gene TRBD1, 5 bases. The germline V gene has CDR1 GTSNPN and CDR2 SVGIG (reference sequence). This CDR3 spans 13 amino acids. Trimming removed 8 bases at V and 3 bases at J, with 16 bases between. In DNA, the CDR3 is TGTGCCGGGGCTGTGGGCGGTTACACTGAAGCTTTCTTT. Protein sequence: CAGAVGGYTEAFF.

This clonotype was seen repeatedly, ten times or more. The chain couples TRBV3-1 to TRBJ2-1; D may be TRBD1 (6 bases). The germline V gene has CDR1 LGHDT and CDR2 YNNKEL (reference sequence). With 3 bases removed from V and 8 bases from J, the gap between germline ends came to 14 bases. The CDR3 covers 14 residues. The CDR3 coding sequence is TGTGCCAGCAGCCAGCTTCAGGGGTCCCATGAGCAGTTCTTC. Translated: CASSQLQGSHEQFF.

Many counts were recorded for this clonotype. The chain has TRBV20-1 and TRBJ1-2; D call uncertain. CDR1 and CDR2 (germline): DFQATT, SNEGSKA (reference sequence). This CDR3 has 12 residues. The V and J ends lost 3 bases and 2 bases respectively, with 7 bases between them. CDR3 nucleotide sequence: TGCAGTGCTAGTATCCTAAACTATGGCTACACCTTC. It is translated as CSASILNYGYTF.

This clonotype was counted ten times or more. The genes are TRBV6-5 and TRBJ2-1; 10 bases are a match to TRBD2. The length of the CDR3 is 13 residues. Trimming at V came to 10 bases and at J to 4 bases, leaving 4 bases not matched to a gene. Per germline, CDR1 MNHEY and CDR2 SVGAGI. The CDR3 spells CANGLAVYNEQFF. CDR3 nucleotide sequence: TGTGCCAACGGACTAGCGGTATACAATGAGCAGTTCTTC.

This clonotype was counted at least ten times. The chain has TRBV29-1 and TRBJ2-3; D may be TRBD1 or TRBD2 (5 bases each). This CDR3 spans 14 amino acids. V shed 0 bases and J shed 6 bases, with 13 bases lying between them. Germline V gene sequence: CDR1 SQVTM, CDR2 ANQGSEA. The DNA for the CDR3 is TGCAGCGTTGAAGAGGGGCTAGCACGGGATACGCAGTATTTT. Translated: CSVEEGLARDTQYF.

This clonotype was seen many times. V usage is TRBV7-8 and J usage is TRBJ1-2; 7 bases fit TRBD1. V was clipped by 0 bases and J by 8 bases; unmatched bases: 3. The CDR3 length is 13 residues. CDR1 and CDR2 (germline): SGHVS, FQNEAQ. The CDR3 sequence: CASSLARGLGYTF. DNA for the CDR3: TGTGCCAGCAGCTTAGCTAGGGGGCTCGGCTACACCTTC.

This clonotype has ten or more counts. The V and J genes are TRBV7-9 and TRBJ2-5; 7 bases are a match to TRBD2. CDR1 is SEHNR and CDR2 is FQNEAQ in the germline V gene (reference sequence). This CDR3 contains 14 residues. With 3 bases clipped from V and 3 bases from J, the junction kept 4 bases outside the gene matches. As DNA, the CDR3 is TGTGCCAGCAGCTTGTTTGCGGGAGAAGAGACCCAGTACTTC. Amino acids: CASSLFAGEETQYF.

Sample share makes this clonotype medium-sized (0.01 to 0.1%). The chain combines TRBV9 with TRBJ1-6; D remains ambiguous. Trimming stripped 0 bases from V and 0 bases from J, with 4 bases between. The CDR3 consists of 15 residues. Looked up from germline, CDR1 is SGDLS and CDR2 is YYNGEE. CDR3 protein: CASSVGVSYNSPLHF. The DNA for the CDR3 is TGTGCCAGCAGCGTAGGTGTCTCCTATAATTCACCCCTCCACTTT.

This clonotype was detected many times. The gene calls are TRBV5-1 and TRBJ2-2; 8 bases agree with TRBD1. Germline V gives CDR1 SGHRS, CDR2 YFSETQ. The CDR3 is made up of 16 amino acids. V lost 0 bases to trimming and J lost 5 bases; unmatched junction nucleotides: 6. The CDR3 loop reads CASSLEARGLTGELFF. CDR3 nucleotides: TGCGCCAGCAGCTTGGAGGCCAGGGGGCTGACCGGGGAGCTGTTTTTT.

This clonotype was recorded at least ten times. The V gene is TRBV29-1, the J gene TRBJ1-6; 9 positions agree with TRBD1. With 5 bases clipped from V and 7 bases from J, the junction kept 6 bases outside the gene matches. From germline, CDR1 is SQVTM and CDR2 ANQGSEA. The CDR3 extends over 14 amino acids. The CDR3 DNA sequence: TGCAGCGTTCAGACAGGGGGGGTAAATTCACCCCTCCACTTT. It specifies CSVQTGGVNSPLHF. Full variable domain (remainder filled in from reference TRBV29-1 and TRBJ1-6): SAVISQKPSRDICQRGTSLTIQCQVDSQVTMMFWYRQQPGQSLTLIATANQGSEATYESGFVIDKFPISRPNLTFSTLTVSNMSPEDSSIYLCSVQTGGVNSPLHFGNGTRLTVT.

This clonotype has just a few counts. The rearrangement joins TRBV4-2 to TRBJ2-7; possible D gene TRBD2, 5 bases. The CDR3 is 15 residues long. The germline V gene has CDR1 LGHNA and CDR2 YNFKEQ. Trimming left V 0 bases short and J 0 bases short, with 9 bases between. The CDR3 DNA is TGTGCCAGCAGCCAAGATCCGGGGAGCTCCTACGAGCAGTACTTC. Its translation: CASSQDPGSSYEQYF.